The 16 T cell receptor beta chains reported below all come from one sample, sequenced in a study of identical twins (dated by TCRdb to the mid-2010s). The library was prepared using 5' RACE. These reads were obtained on an Illumina HiSeq 2000. TCRdb reanalyzed the raw reads on its own, using fastp at Q25 for trimming and MiXCR for clone calling, and kept in-frame beta chains. Each CDR3 protein gets just one entry, which takes the most common genes and DNA from the rows behind it. The sample table shows 250,000 to 300,000 distinct CDR3 sequences, and about 8.5% are seen once. The top ten clonotypes cover less than 4% of the sample. These data also formed part of another study, on yellow fever vaccine responses in identical twins.

Sequencing was performed on CD8+ T cells sorted from blood. These receptors came from a woman aged 18-29 years in good health.

This clonotype appeared a few times. V and J are TRBV6-2 or TRBV6-3 and TRBJ2-5; D is unresolved. Between the trimmed V and J ends, which lost 2 bases and 2 bases, there was a span of 9 bases. CDR1 is MNHEY and CDR2 is SVGEGT in the germline V gene. This CDR3 region has 14 residues. The CDR3 sequence: CASSYTQSQETQYF. DNA of the CDR3: TGTGCCAGCAGTTACACGCAGAGTCAAGAGACCCAGTACTTC.

Worth noting for this clonotype: It may be a read error: a sequence one base away is much more abundant. This chain connects TRBV4-1 to TRBJ2-7; no clear D gene. CDR1 and CDR2 (germline): MGHRA, YSYEKL. V dropped 1 base and J dropped 7 bases, with 11 bases sitting between them. The CDR3 extends over 13 amino acids. CDR3 DNA: TGCGCCAGCAGCCAAGTATTTGTGGAAGAGCAGTACTTC. Encoded protein: CASSQVFVEEQYF.

This clonotype was counted between two and nine times. The chain couples TRBV20-1 to TRBJ2-3; D may be TRBD2 (6 bases). The V end lost 1 base, the J end lost 2 bases, and 13 bases lay between the germline ends. Looked up from germline, CDR1 is DFQATT and CDR2 is SNEGSKA (reference sequence). This CDR3 is 15 amino acids long. CDR3 sequence reads: CSARAGAGSTDTQYF. CDR3 nucleotides: TGCAGTGCTAGAGCCGGGGCGGGATCCACAGATACGCAGTATTTT.

The chain combines TRBV6-2 or TRBV6-3 with TRBJ1-5, with a tentative D call TRBD1 (5 bases). Per germline, CDR1 MNHEY and CDR2 SVGEGT. V dropped 2 bases and J dropped 6 bases, with 11 bases sitting between them. The CDR3 totals 14 residues. DNA of the CDR3: TGTGCCAGCAGTTACCCCGACAGACCTCAGCCCCAGCATTTT. It translates to CASSYPDRPQPQHF.

This clonotype was counted between two and nine times. The V gene is TRBV27, the J gene TRBJ2-1; no firm D call. The germline CDR1 and CDR2 sequences are MNHEY and SMNVEV (reference sequence). The CDR3 length is 16 residues. With 3 bases removed from V and 9 bases from J, the gap between germline ends came to 21 bases. CDR3 DNA sequence: TGTGCCAGCAGTTTCTCTGAGGCCCCCCTTTTTGGTGAGCAGTTCTTC. Its protein is CASSFSEAPLFGEQFF.

Many counts were recorded for this clonotype. The chain employs TRBV12-3 or TRBV12-4 and TRBJ2-2, with D possibly being TRBD1 (6 bases). The length of the CDR3 is 13 residues. Trimming took 7 bases from V and 7 from J, leaving 13 bases between them. This CDR3 reads CASTGRGDGELFF. CDR3 coding DNA: TGTGCCAGCACCGGCAGGGGTGACGGGGAGCTGTTTTTT.

This clonotype occurred a few times. The gene calls are TRBV5-1 and TRBJ2-7; D is possibly TRBD1 or TRBD2 (5 bases each). Germline V gives CDR1 SGHRS, CDR2 YFSETQ. This CDR3 is 16 amino acids long. Trimming removed 3 bases at V and 2 bases at J, with 18 bases between. The CDR3 reads CASSWDQAGHPYEQYF. CDR3 DNA: TGCGCCAGCAGCTGGGACCAGGCAGGACACCCCTACGAGCAGTACTTC.

This chain links TRBV20-1 with TRBJ2-5, with D possibly being TRBD1 (6 bases). CDR1 DFQATT and CDR2 SNEGSKA come from the germline V gene (reference sequence). The CDR3 covers 18 residues. V lost 1 base, J lost 2 bases, and 23 bases lay in between. The CDR3, as DNA: TGCAGTGCTAGAGCCAACCCCTTAGACAGGAATTGGCAAGAGACCCAGTACTTC. It codes for CSARANPLDRNWQETQYF.

The V call is TRBV11-2, the J call TRBJ2-1; 8 nucleotides align to TRBD2. The ends lost 6 bases at V and 7 bases at J; junction bases unmatched: 17. CDR1 and CDR2 from the germline V gene are SGHAT and FQNNGV. The CDR3 has 17 residues. Written as DNA, the CDR3 is TGTGCCAGCAGATCCAGAGCAGGGACTAGGGTTTCAAATGAGCAGTTCTTC. It translates to CASRSRAGTRVSNEQFF.

CDR3 residues: CASSYRSSSTDTQYF. The CDR3 nucleotides read TGTGCCAGCAGTTACCGCTCATCTAGCACAGATACGCAGTATTTT. The V call is TRBV6-5, the J call TRBJ2-3, with D uncertain. Trimming cost V 2 bases and J 0 bases, with 9 bases left between them. Germline V gene sequence: CDR1 MNHEY, CDR2 SVGAGI. CDR3 size: 15 residues.

This clonotype was counted many times. V usage is TRBV10-3 and J usage is TRBJ2-1, with 11 bases aligning to TRBD1. With 7 bases clipped from V and 9 bases from J, the junction kept 5 bases outside the gene matches. This CDR3 has 13 residues. Germline CDR1 is ENHRY and CDR2 is SYGVKD. In DNA, the CDR3 is TGTGCCATCAAGGGACAGGGGGGGCGTGAGCAGTTCTTC. Amino acid sequence: CAIKGQGGREQFF.

This clonotype showed up just a few times. The genes are TRBV2 and TRBJ2-3; possibly TRBD1 for D (6 bases). CDR1 is SNHLY and CDR2 is FYNNEI in the germline V gene. With 2 bases removed from V and 4 bases from J, the gap between germline ends came to 13 bases. The CDR3 spans 15 residues. CDR3 DNA sequence: TGTGCCAGCAGTGAATTGGGGACAAGCTCAGATACGCAGTATTTT. Protein sequence: CASSELGTSSDTQYF.

This clonotype came up a few times. The chain combines TRBV5-1 with TRBJ2-7; TRBD1 might be the D (5 bases). CDR1 SGHRS and CDR2 YFSETQ come from the germline V gene. CDR3 size: 15 residues. Trimming removed 1 base from V and 8 bases from J, with 19 bases in between. The CDR3 is CASSLSFGRERQQYF. The CDR3 nucleotides are TGCGCCAGCAGCTTGTCTTTTGGCAGGGAAAGGCAGCAGTACTTC.

This clonotype was observed many times. The CDR3, as DNA: TGTGCCAGCAGCTTAGTAACGGCCACAGATACGCAGTATTTT. Its translation is CASSLVTATDTQYF. J is TRBJ2-3 and V is TRBV7-2; no reliable D call. CDR3 size: 14 residues. Deletions cut 1 base from V and 2 bases from J, with 7 bases between. CDR1 and CDR2 (germline): SGHTA, FQGNSA.

This chain links TRBV6-8 with TRBJ2-7; possibly TRBD2 for D (6 bases). Germline values: CDR1 MNHGY, CDR2 SAAAGT. V dropped 7 bases and J dropped 4 bases, with 14 bases sitting between them. The CDR3 consists of 13 residues. CDR3 DNA sequence: TGTGCCAGCATCTGCGGGGATCCATACGAGCAGTACTTC. Its translation is CASICGDPYEQYF.

This clonotype was seen at least ten times. The V gene is TRBV7-3, the J gene TRBJ2-1, with a tentative D call TRBD1 (7 bases). V was shortened by 4 bases and J by 4 bases, with 17 bases between the two germline ends. Looked up from germline, CDR1 is SGHTA and CDR2 is FQGTGA. This CDR3 is 16 amino acids long. CDR3 protein: CASSSRQGGGYNEQFF. The CDR3 DNA reads as TGTGCCAGCAGCTCCCGACAGGGAGGAGGTTACAATGAGCAGTTCTTC.